The 22 T cell receptor beta chains below all came from one sample that was sequenced in a study of Ad26.COV2.S vaccination and SARS-CoV-2 variants. Treatment noted: around 19 received Ad26.COV2.S at low or high dose, single or two shots; about 5 received placebo; per-sample allocation not given. Sampling was performed 63 days after the first vaccine or placebo injection. Clones were sequenced by immunoSEQ multiplex PCR, and TCRdb holds only the in-frame ones, with some missing. The sample consists of about 400,000 clones, 89% of them appearing once. This material consisted of peripheral blood, taken in a trial of Ad26.COV2.S vaccine versus placebo. These receptors were taken from a person aged 18-65 years who received the Ad26.COV2.S COVID-19 vaccine or a placebo.

This rearrangement joins TRBV28 to TRBJ1-2, with TRBD1 as a possible D gene (5 bases). V was trimmed by 3 bases and J by 8 bases, leaving 13 bases between them. CDR1 is MDHEN, CDR2 SYDVKM, per germline. The CDR3 has 13 amino acids. CDR3 amino acids: CASSFRDPRGYTF. The DNA for the CDR3 is TGTGCCAGCAGTTTCCGGGACCCGCGGGGCTACACCTTC.

The chain is built from TRBV28 and TRBJ2-6; 8 nucleotides agree with TRBD1. V was clipped by 4 bases and J by 1 base; unmatched bases: 6. Looked up from germline, CDR1 is MDHEN and CDR2 is SYDVKM. The CDR3 extends over 17 amino acids. The CDR3 region is CASSSGQGMSGANVLTF. For the CDR3, the DNA is TGTGCCAGCAGTTCCGGACAGGGTATGTCTGGGGCCAACGTCCTGACTTTC.

This chain uses TRBV11-3 with TRBJ2-3; 9 bases map to TRBD1. The V gene's germline CDR1 is SGHNT and CDR2 YENEEA. The CDR3 covers 15 residues. J was trimmed by 2 bases and V by 3 bases; bases with no gene match: 3. CDR3 DNA: TGTGCCAGCAGCTTCGGGACAGGGCACACAGATACGCAGTATTTT. Its translation: CASSFGTGHTDTQYF.

The chain carries TRBV27 and TRBJ2-7, with D possibly matching TRBD1 (6 bases). Trimming removed 3 bases from V and 1 base from J, with 7 bases in between. The CDR3 runs 13 residues. Germline-derived CDR1 and CDR2 are MNHEY and SMNVEV (reference sequence). This CDR3 reads CASSLDSSYEQYF. The CDR3 DNA sequence: TGTGCCAGCAGTTTGGACAGTTCCTACGAGCAGTACTTC.

The chain recombines TRBV6-5 with TRBJ1-1; maybe TRBD1 (6 bases). CDR3 size: 14 residues. The V end was cut by 5 bases, the J end by 4 bases, with 14 bases between. Germline loops: CDR1 MNHEY, CDR2 SVGAGI. This CDR3 reads CASSPSGGGTEAFF. CDR3 DNA: TGTGCCAGCAGTCCTTCTGGAGGGGGCACTGAAGCTTTCTTT.

This chain uses TRBV2 with TRBJ2-5; TRBD2 agrees at 10 bases. The ends lost 5 bases at V and 5 bases at J; junction bases unmatched: 5. CDR1 and CDR2 (germline): SNHLY, FYNNEI. This CDR3 region has 14 residues. The CDR3: CASSRLAGGETQYF. CDR3 bases: TGTGCCAGCAGTAGACTAGCGGGCGGGGAGACCCAGTACTTC.

This clone occurred once. The chain employs TRBV19 and TRBJ2-7; D is unclear. CDR1 is LNHDA and CDR2 is SQIVND in the germline V gene (reference sequence). This CDR3 contains 14 residues. Trimming removed 5 bases at V and 2 bases at J, with 13 bases between. The CDR3 coding sequence is TGTGCCAGTAGTGCGTCTAAGACCGCCTACGAGCAGTACTTC. Translating gives CASSASKTAYEQYF.

This clone was recorded only once. The rearrangement links TRBV10-3 to TRBJ2-5; 10 bases line up with TRBD2. Germline lookup yields CDR1 ENHRY and CDR2 SYGVKD. The CDR3 totals 15 residues. V lost 10 bases and J lost 4; bases outside the gene matches: 12. In DNA form, the CDR3 reads TGTGCCACCGGGGGCAATAGCGGGAGGAGAGAGACCCAGTACTTC. Translating gives CATGGNSGRRETQYF.

The rearrangement links TRBV9 to TRBJ1-1; tentative D call: TRBD1 (6 bases). V lost 0 bases and J lost 4, with 10 bases in between. The length of the CDR3 is 14 residues. Germline lookup yields CDR1 SGDLS and CDR2 YYNGEE. CDR3: CASSVGQGLTEAFF. The CDR3, as DNA: TGTGCCAGCAGCGTAGGTCAGGGGCTCACTGAAGCTTTCTTT.

V and J are TRBV11-1 and TRBJ2-5; D remains ambiguous. CDR1 and CDR2 from the germline V gene are SGHAT and FQDESV (reference sequence). V dropped 4 bases and J dropped 2 bases, with 8 bases sitting between them. The CDR3 is 13 residues long. Here the CDR3 DNA reads TGTGCCAGCAGCTGGGTGGTGCAAGAGACCCAGTACTTC. Translation: CASSWVVQETQYF.

This sequence joins TRBV6-1 and TRBJ2-3, with 9 positions matching TRBD2. The CDR3 is made up of 17 amino acids. The V gene end was trimmed by 4 bases and the J gene end by 0 bases; junction bases not matched to a gene: 8. CDR1 is MNHNS and CDR2 is SASEGT in the germline V gene. In DNA form, the CDR3 reads TGTGCCAGCAGTGCTTTAGCGGGGGCACGAAGCACAGATACGCAGTATTTT. Translation: CASSALAGARSTDTQYF.

The rearrangement joins TRBV29-1 to TRBJ1-4; tentatively, D is TRBD1 (5 bases). V lost 2 bases and J 5 bases, leaving 6 bases between the germline ends. This CDR3 has 12 residues. The V gene's germline CDR1 is SQVTM and CDR2 ANQGSEA. CDR3 nucleotide sequence: TGCAGCGTTGAATCAGGGAATGAAAAACTGTTTTTT. Its protein is CSVESGNEKLFF.

The chain has TRBV15 and TRBJ1-3, with TRBD1 as a possible D gene (5 bases). This CDR3 region has 15 residues. The V gene's germline CDR1 is LNHNV and CDR2 YYDKDF (reference sequence). The V and J ends lost 2 bases and 7 bases respectively, with 15 bases between them. CDR3 in amino acids: CATSRSGHRGNTIYF. The CDR3 DNA reads TGTGCCACCAGCAGATCAGGACACCGAGGGAACACCATATATTTT.

The chain links TRBV7-8 to TRBJ2-7, with 9 bases aligning to TRBD1. Germline CDR1 is SGHVS and CDR2 is FQNEAQ. With V trimmed by 5 bases and J by 4 bases, 9 bases remained unmatched. This CDR3 region has 15 residues. The CDR3 coding sequence is TGTGCCAGCAGCCAGCTCGCGGGACAGGGTTACGAGCAGTACTTC. Protein sequence: CASSQLAGQGYEQYF.

This chain links TRBV6-5 with TRBJ1-5; 10 positions match TRBD1. From germline, CDR1 is MNHEY and CDR2 SVGAGI. This CDR3 contains 14 residues. The V and J ends lost 8 bases and 7 bases, in that order; junction bases with no gene match: 8. For the CDR3, the DNA is TGTGCCAGCGAGGGGGACAGGGGATGGCAGCCCCAGCATTTT. Residues: CASEGDRGWQPQHF.

This rearrangement joins TRBV5-1 to TRBJ2-2; maybe TRBD1 (6 bases). Trimming removed 0 bases at V and 6 bases at J, with 9 bases between. Germline values: CDR1 SGHRS, CDR2 YFSETQ. This CDR3 has 14 residues. The CDR3 DNA reads TGCGCCAGCAGCTTGGACAGGGTGGCCGGGGAGCTGTTTTTT. Translated: CASSLDRVAGELFF.

The chain is built from TRBV15 and TRBJ1-3; D gene uncertain. This CDR3 comprises 14 residues. V shed 3 bases and J shed 6 bases, with 12 bases lying between them. In germline, CDR1 is LNHNV, CDR2 YYDKDF (reference sequence). The CDR3 sequence is CATSSPKPLNTIYF. The CDR3 DNA reads as TGTGCCACCAGCAGCCCTAAACCTCTAAACACCATATATTTT.

The DNA of the CDR3 is TGTGCCAGCAGCCCGGGGGTAGGGAGCGTGCGATACTTC. Its translation is CASSPGVGSVRYF. The chain uses TRBV3-1 (or the pseudogene TRBV3-2) and TRBJ2-7; maybe TRBD2 (6 bases). The V gene lost 4 bases and the J gene lost 13 bases, with 20 bases spanning the gap. The germline gives CDR1 LGHDT, CDR2 YNNKEL (reference sequence). The CDR3 is made up of 13 amino acids.

The chain links TRBV6-5 to TRBJ2-3; the D is unclear. Trimming left V 8 bases short and J 6 bases short, with 21 bases between. Germline V gene sequence: CDR1 MNHEY, CDR2 SVGAGI. The length of the CDR3 is 15 residues. In DNA form, the CDR3 reads TGTGCCAGCTGTATGCTGGAGTCAAGTCCCGATACGCAGTATTTT. It translates to CASCMLESSPDTQYF.

This chain connects TRBV9 to TRBJ2-1; 7 positions match TRBD2. The V gene end was trimmed by 3 bases and the J gene end by 6 bases; junction bases not matched to a gene: 9. The germline CDR1 and CDR2 sequences are SGDLS and YYNGEE. This CDR3 is built from 15 residues. The CDR3 loop is CASSASGTTTNEQFF. CDR3 DNA: TGTGCCAGCAGCGCTAGCGGAACAACAACCAATGAGCAGTTCTTC.

The CDR3 loop is CASSDRYALLFF. The DNA of the CDR3 is TGTGCCAGTAGTGACCGGTACGCCCTTCTGTTTTTT. V is TRBV19 and J is TRBJ1-4; no firm D call. V was pared by 5 bases and J by 14 bases, with 15 bases between. Germline lookup yields CDR1 LNHDA and CDR2 SQIVND (reference sequence). There are 12 residues in the CDR3.

The J gene is TRBJ1-2, the V gene TRBV27, with TRBD1 as a possible D gene (5 bases). The germline CDR1 and CDR2 sequences are MNHEY and SMNVEV (reference sequence). The CDR3 has 16 amino acids. Trimming took 5 bases from V and 1 from J, leaving 17 bases between them. For the CDR3, the DNA is TGTGCCAGCAGTGCCCTTGATGCGGGGCTTAACTATGGCTACACCTTC. It encodes CASSALDAGLNYGYTF.